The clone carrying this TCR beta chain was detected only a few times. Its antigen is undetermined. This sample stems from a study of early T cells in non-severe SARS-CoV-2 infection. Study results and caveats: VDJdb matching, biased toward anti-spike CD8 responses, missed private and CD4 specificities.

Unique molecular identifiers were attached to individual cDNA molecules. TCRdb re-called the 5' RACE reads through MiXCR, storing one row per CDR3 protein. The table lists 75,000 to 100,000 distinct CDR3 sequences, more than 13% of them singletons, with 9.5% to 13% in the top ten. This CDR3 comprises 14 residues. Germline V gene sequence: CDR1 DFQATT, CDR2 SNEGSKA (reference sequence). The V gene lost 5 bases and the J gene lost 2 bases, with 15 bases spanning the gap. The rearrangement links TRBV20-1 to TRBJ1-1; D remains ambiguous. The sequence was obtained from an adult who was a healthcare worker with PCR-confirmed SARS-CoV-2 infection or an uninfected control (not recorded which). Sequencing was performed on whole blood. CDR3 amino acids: CSAAARRINTEAFF. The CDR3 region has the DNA TGCAGTGCTGCCGCGAGGAGAATCAACACTGAAGCTTTCTTT.